The rows below give T cell receptor beta chains drawn from one sample of a study of post-analysis software for immune sequencing data. TCRdb reanalysed the PCR reads using MiXCR and keeps one entry per CDR3 protein. This table has 450,000 or so distinct CDR3 sequences, approximately 46% appearing once. The sequenced sample was blood. These receptors originate from a girl under 18 with multiple sclerosis. Each CDR3 is given with its conserved first and last residue. The D gene is left open where the match is weak. Size is stated for part of the rows, as once, few or many counts, or as a class when the clone is expanded.

j_call v_call clone_size d_call cdr3_nt cdr3_aa
TRBJ2-7 TRBV7-2 NA TRBD2 TGTGCCAGCAGCTTTAGCGGGACCGCCTACGAGCAGTACTTC CASSFSGTAYEQYF
TRBJ1-2 TRBV20-1 once TRBD1 TGCAGTGCCCTCAGGGGGCGCGAGGGCTACACCTTC CSALRGREGYTF
TRBJ2-3 TRBV5-1 NA NA TGCGCATCCTCGAGGGGGGAGGGCCCAACAGATACGCAGTATTTT CASSRGEGPTDTQYF
TRBJ1-1 TRBV20-1 NA NA TGCAGTGCTAGGGGGGCCGACTCCACTGAAGCTTTCTTT CSARGADSTEAFF
TRBJ2-3 TRBV9 NA TRBD2 TGTGCCAGCAACTCCCCTGGTAGCGGGAGAGGGGGCACAGATACGCAGTATTTT CASNSPGSGRGGTDTQYF
TRBJ2-7 TRBV27 NA NA TGTGCCAGCAGCACGGCTGGTCGATCCTACGAGCAGTACTTC CASSTAGRSYEQYF
TRBJ2-5 TRBV7-8 few TRBD1 TGTGCCAGCAACCCCCGCCAGGGGGTCCAAGAGACCCAGTACTTC CASNPRQGVQETQYF
TRBJ2-6 TRBV4-1 NA TRBD1 TGCGCCAGCAGCCACCCTGTCAGGGGGCAAGGCTCTGGGGCCAACGTCCTGACTTTC CASSHPVRGQGSGANVLTF
TRBJ2-7 TRBV12-3/TRBV12-4 NA NA TGTGCCAGCAGTTATCGGACAGGGAGGGAAACCTACGAGCAGTACTTC CASSYRTGRETYEQYF
TRBJ2-5 TRBV20-1 once NA TGCAGTGCTAGAGATCTCTCCGGTCCAGAGCAGTACTTC CSARDLSGPEQYF
TRBJ2-5 TRBV28 NA NA TGTGCCAGCAGTTTGTCCCGCGGTGGTATGGAAGAGACCCAGTACTTC CASSLSRGGMEETQYF
TRBJ2-7 TRBV29-1 few NA TGCAGCGCAGTGGGGGGATCCTACGAGCAGTACTTC CSAVGGSYEQYF
TRBJ2-7 TRBV29-1 NA NA TGCAGCGTTGTTTCTCGCGGGGCCTACGAGCAGTACTTC CSVVSRGAYEQYF
TRBJ2-3 TRBV20-1 few TRBD2 TGCAGTGCTAGTGCTGGACTAGCGGGAGAAATCACAGATACGCAGTATTTT CSASAGLAGEITDTQYF
TRBJ2-5 TRBV12-3/TRBV12-4 NA NA TGTGCCAGCAGTTTAGCGGGGCCCAGGGTGGAGACCCAGTACTTC CASSLAGPRVETQYF
TRBJ2-7 TRBV10-2 few NA TGCGCCAGCTCCGGCAGATTGAACGAGCAGTACTTC CASSGRLNEQYF
TRBJ2-1 TRBV20-1 few TRBD2 TGCAGTGTGCTAGCGGGAAACTACAATGAGCAGTTCTTC CSVLAGNYNEQFF
TRBJ1-1 TRBV6-5 NA NA TGTGCCAGCAGTCCCCGACAGCCCACTGAAGCTTTCTTT CASSPRQPTEAFF
TRBJ2-7 TRBV7-9 NA TRBD2 TGTGCCAGCAGCTTAGGCCTGGGACTAGTGTCCTCCTACGAGCAGTACTTC CASSLGLGLVSSYEQYF
TRBJ1-5 TRBV6-6 few TRBD1 TGTGCCACCCGGGACAGGGGTAATCAGCCCCAGCATTTT CATRDRGNQPQHF
TRBJ2-7 TRBV5-1 NA TRBD1 TGCGCCAGCAGCGTATGGACAGGGGGGGGCTCCTACGAGCAGTACTTC CASSVWTGGGSYEQYF
TRBJ2-1 TRBV5-1 NA NA TGCGCCAGCAGCTTGGCTCAGGGACCAAACAATGAGCAGTTCTTC CASSLAQGPNNEQFF
TRBJ2-2 TRBV7-2 few NA TGTGCCAGCAGCCTAGTCGGGACACACACCGGGGAGCTGTTTTTT CASSLVGTHTGELFF
TRBJ1-2 TRBV11-1 many TRBD1 TGTGCCAGCAGCTCCGGACAGGGAATTTGGGGCTACACCTTC CASSSGQGIWGYTF
TRBJ1-5 TRBV20-1 NA NA TGCAGTTTCGGATGGCGCAATCAGCCCCAGCATTTT CSFGWRNQPQHF
TRBJ2-7 TRBV6-6 NA NA TGTGCCAGCAGTTACTCGAGCCGGACGGGGAGCTCCTACGAGCAGTACTTC CASSYSSRTGSSYEQYF
TRBJ2-7 TRBV24-1 NA NA TGTGCCACCTCTTCAGCCGGGACCTACGAGCAGTACTTC CATSSAGTYEQYF
TRBJ1-1 TRBV7-2 NA TRBD1 TGTGCCAGCAGCTCACAGGGGTGGGGGAACACTGAAGCTTTCTTT CASSSQGWGNTEAFF
TRBJ2-7 TRBV7-9 few NA TGTGCCAGCAGACGGACTCCACCCTACGAGCAGTACTTC CASRRTPPYEQYF
TRBJ1-2 TRBV12-5 once NA TGTGCTAGTGGTTTCTCCGACTCTAACTATGGCTACACCTTC CASGFSDSNYGYTF
TRBJ1-4 TRBV3-1 NA NA TGTGCCAGCAGCCAAGCCCGGACGAATAAACGGGAAAAACTGTTTTTT CASSQARTNKREKLFF
TRBJ2-5 TRBV9 NA TRBD2 TGTGCCAGCAGCGCAGCGGGAGGTAGCCGGAATGAGCAGTACTTC CASSAAGGSRNEQYF
TRBJ2-1 TRBV7-8 few NA TGTGCCAGCAGTCTGCGGAGGGTAGGTCTGCTCGAGCAGTTCTTC CASSLRRVGLLEQFF
TRBJ2-7 TRBV20-1 NA NA TGCAGTGTCGCAAGTGGGGGGGCCCTTGACTACGAGCAGTACTTC CSVASGGALDYEQYF
TRBJ2-2 TRBV29-1 few NA TGCAGCGTTGAAGAGAGGCGACAGGACTCGAACACCGGGGAGCTGTTTTTT CSVEERRQDSNTGELFF
TRBJ2-5 TRBV20-1 few TRBD2 TGCAGTGCTAGTACTAGCGGGGTTCAAGAGACCCAGTACTTC CSASTSGVQETQYF
TRBJ1-5 TRBV7-2 NA NA TGTGCCAGCAGCTCCAGACCGGATACAGAATATAGCAATCAGCCCCAGCATTTT CASSSRPDTEYSNQPQHF
TRBJ2-7 TRBV28 NA NA TGTGCCAGCACCCTTGGACTACCCTCGTGGGAGCAGTACTTC CASTLGLPSWEQYF
TRBJ1-2 TRBV29-1 few NA TGCAGCACCCGGGACGGCTCCGTCTATGGCTACACCTTC CSTRDGSVYGYTF
TRBJ2-1 TRBV29-1 few NA TGCAGCGTTCACGGCAGGAGGAGAGACAATGAGCAGTTCTTC CSVHGRRRDNEQFF
TRBJ2-7 TRBV6-4 NA TRBD1 TGTGCCAGCAGTGACTCGATCGTCGGGACAGGGGCCACCTTTGGCTACGAGCAGTACTTC CASSDSIVGTGATFGYEQYF
TRBJ2-1 TRBV25-1 NA TRBD1 TGTGCCAGCAGTGTCCGTGGACAGGGAAATGAGCAGTTCTTC CASSVRGQGNEQFF